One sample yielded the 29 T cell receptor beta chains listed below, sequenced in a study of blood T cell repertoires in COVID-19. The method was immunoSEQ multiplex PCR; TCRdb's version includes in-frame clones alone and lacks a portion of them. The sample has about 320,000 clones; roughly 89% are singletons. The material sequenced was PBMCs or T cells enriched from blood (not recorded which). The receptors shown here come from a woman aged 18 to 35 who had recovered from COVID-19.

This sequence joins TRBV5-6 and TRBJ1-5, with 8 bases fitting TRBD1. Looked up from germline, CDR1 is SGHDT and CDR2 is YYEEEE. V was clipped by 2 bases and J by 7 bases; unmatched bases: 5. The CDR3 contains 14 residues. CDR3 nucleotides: TGTGCCAGCAGCTTCCAACAGGGGGTCCAGCCCCAGCATTTT. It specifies CASSFQQGVQPQHF.

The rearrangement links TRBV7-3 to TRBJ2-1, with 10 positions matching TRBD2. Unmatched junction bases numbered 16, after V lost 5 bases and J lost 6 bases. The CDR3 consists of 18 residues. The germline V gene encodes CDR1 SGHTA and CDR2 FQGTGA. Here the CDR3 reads CASSPQPRTSGPPNEQFF. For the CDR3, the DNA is TGTGCCAGCAGCCCCCAGCCCAGGACTAGCGGTCCGCCCAATGAGCAGTTCTTC.

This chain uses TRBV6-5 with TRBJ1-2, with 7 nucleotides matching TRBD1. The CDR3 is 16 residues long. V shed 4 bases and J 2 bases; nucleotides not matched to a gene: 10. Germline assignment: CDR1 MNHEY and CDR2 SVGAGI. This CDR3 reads CASSSPSRGRNYGYTF. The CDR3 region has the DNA TGTGCCAGCAGTTCCCCCTCGAGGGGGCGCAACTATGGCTACACCTTC.

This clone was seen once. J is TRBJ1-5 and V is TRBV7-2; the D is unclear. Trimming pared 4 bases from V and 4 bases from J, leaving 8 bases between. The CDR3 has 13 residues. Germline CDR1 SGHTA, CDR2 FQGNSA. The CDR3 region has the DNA TGTGCCAGCAGCTCCAGGTCAAATCAGCCCCAGCATTTT. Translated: CASSSRSNQPQHF.

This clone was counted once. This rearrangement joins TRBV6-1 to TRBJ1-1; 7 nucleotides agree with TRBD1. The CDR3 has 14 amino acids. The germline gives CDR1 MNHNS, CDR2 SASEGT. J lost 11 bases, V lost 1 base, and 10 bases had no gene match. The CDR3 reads CASSEEVTGLHAFF. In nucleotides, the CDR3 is TGTGCCAGCAGTGAAGAGGTGACAGGGCTTCATGCTTTCTTT.

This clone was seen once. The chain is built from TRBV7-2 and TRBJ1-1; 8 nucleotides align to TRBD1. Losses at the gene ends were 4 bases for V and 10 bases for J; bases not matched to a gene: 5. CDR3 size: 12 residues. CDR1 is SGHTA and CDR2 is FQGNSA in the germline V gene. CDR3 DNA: TGTGCCAGCAGCTCCGCAGGGGGCGTAGCTTTCTTT. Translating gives CASSSAGGVAFF.

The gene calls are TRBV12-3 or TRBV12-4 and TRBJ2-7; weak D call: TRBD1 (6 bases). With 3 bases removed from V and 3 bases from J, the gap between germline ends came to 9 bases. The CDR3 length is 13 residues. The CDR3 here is CASSFDRNYEQYF. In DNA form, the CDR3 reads TGTGCCAGCAGTTTCGACAGGAACTACGAGCAGTACTTC.

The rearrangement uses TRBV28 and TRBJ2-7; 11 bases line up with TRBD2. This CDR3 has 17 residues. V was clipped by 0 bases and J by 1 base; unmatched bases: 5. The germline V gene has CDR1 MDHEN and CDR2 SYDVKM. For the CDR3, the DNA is TGTGCCAGCAGTTTATGGGGGGGGACTAGCGGATCCTACGAGCAGTACTTC. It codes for CASSLWGGTSGSYEQYF.

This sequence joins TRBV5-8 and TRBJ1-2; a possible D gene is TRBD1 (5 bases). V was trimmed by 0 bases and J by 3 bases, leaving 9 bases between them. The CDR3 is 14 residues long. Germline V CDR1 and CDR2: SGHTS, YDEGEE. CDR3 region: CASSLAGGDYGYTF. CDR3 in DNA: TGTGCCAGCAGCTTGGCGGGGGGTGACTATGGCTACACCTTC.

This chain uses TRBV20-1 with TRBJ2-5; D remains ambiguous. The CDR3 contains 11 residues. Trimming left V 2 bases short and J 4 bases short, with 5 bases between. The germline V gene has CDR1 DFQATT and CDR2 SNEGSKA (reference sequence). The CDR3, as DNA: TGCAGTGCTAGACCTATAGAGACCCAGTACTTC. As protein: CSARPIETQYF.

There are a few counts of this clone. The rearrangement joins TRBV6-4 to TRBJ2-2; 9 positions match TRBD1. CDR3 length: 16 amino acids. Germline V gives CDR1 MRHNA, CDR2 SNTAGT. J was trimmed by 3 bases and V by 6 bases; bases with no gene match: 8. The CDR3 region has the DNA TGTGCCAGCAGGATGAGACAGGGGGAGGACACCGGGGAGCTGTTTTTT. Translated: CASRMRQGEDTGELFF.

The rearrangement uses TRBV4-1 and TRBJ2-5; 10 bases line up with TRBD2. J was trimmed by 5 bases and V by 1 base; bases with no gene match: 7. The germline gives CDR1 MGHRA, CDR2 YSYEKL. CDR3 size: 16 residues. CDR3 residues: CASSQVASGGWETQYF. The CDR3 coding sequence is TGCGCCAGCAGCCAAGTGGCTAGCGGGGGCTGGGAGACCCAGTACTTC.

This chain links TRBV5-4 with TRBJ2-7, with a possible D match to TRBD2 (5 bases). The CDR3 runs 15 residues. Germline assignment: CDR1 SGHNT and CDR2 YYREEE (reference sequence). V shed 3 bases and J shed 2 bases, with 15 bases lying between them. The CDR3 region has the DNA TGTGCCAGCAGCTCCTTCATCCGGGGTGCCTACGAGCAGTACTTC. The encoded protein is CASSSFIRGAYEQYF.

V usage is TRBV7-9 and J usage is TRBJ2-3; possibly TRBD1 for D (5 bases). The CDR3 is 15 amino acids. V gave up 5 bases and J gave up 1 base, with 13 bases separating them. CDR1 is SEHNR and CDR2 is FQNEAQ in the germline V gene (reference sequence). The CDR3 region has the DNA TGTGCCAGCAGCCCCACATTAGGGGGCACAGATACGCAGTATTTT. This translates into CASSPTLGGTDTQYF.

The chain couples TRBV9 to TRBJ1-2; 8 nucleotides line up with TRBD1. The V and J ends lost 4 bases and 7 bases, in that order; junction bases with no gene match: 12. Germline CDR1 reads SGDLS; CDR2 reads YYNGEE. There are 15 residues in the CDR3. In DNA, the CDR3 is TGTGCCAGCAGCCTCCAAGGACAGGGAGTACGTGGCTACACCTTC. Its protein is CASSLQGQGVRGYTF. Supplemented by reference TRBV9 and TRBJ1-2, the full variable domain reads DSGVTQTPKHLITATGQRVTLRCSPRSGDLSVYWYQQSLDQGLQFLIQYYNGEERAKGNILERFSAQQFPDLHSELNLSSLELGDSALYFCASSLQGQGVRGYTFGSGTRLTVV.

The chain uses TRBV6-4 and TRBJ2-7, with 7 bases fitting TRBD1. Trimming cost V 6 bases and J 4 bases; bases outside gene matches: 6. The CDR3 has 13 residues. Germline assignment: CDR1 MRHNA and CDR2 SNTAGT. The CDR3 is CASRTGIRYEQYF. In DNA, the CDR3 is TGTGCCAGCAGGACAGGGATACGATACGAGCAGTACTTC.

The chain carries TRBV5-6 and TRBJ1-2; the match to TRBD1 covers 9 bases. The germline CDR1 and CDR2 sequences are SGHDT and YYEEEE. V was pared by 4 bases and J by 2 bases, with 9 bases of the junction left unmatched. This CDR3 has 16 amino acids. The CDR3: CASSPGTGRVNYGYTF. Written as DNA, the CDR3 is TGTGCCAGCAGCCCGGGGACAGGGAGGGTAAACTATGGCTACACCTTC. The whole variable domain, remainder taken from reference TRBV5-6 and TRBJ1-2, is DAGVTQSPTHLIKTRGQQVTLRCSPKSGHDTVSWYQQALGQGPQFIFQYYEEEERQRGNFPDRFSGHQFPNYSSELNVNALLLGDSALYLCASSPGTGRVNYGYTFGSGTRLTVV.

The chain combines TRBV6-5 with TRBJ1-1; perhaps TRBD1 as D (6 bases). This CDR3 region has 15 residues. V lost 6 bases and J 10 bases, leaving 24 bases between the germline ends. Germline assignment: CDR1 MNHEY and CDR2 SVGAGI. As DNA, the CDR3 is TGTGCCAGCAGCCCCGCCCGGGACATCCCCGGTGCAGCTTTCTTT. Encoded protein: CASSPARDIPGAAFF.

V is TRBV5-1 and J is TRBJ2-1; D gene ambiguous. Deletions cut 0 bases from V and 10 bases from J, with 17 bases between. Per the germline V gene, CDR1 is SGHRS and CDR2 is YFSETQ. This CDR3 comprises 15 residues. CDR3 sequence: CASSLAGDTRREQFF. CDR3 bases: TGCGCCAGCAGCTTGGCCGGCGACACCCGAAGAGAGCAGTTCTTC.

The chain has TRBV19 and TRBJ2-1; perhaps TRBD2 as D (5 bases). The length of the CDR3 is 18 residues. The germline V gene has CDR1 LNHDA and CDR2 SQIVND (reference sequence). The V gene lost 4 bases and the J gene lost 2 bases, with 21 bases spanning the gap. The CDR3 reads CASSSWTGGASPYNEQFF. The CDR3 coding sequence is TGTGCCAGTAGTAGTTGGACCGGAGGAGCTAGCCCCTACAATGAGCAGTTCTTC.

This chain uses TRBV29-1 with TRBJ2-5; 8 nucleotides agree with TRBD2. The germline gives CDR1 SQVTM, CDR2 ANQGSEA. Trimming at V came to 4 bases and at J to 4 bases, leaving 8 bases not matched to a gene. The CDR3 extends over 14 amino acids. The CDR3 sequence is CSVVGPGGGETQYF. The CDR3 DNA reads TGCAGCGTTGTTGGGCCCGGGGGGGGAGAGACCCAGTACTTC.

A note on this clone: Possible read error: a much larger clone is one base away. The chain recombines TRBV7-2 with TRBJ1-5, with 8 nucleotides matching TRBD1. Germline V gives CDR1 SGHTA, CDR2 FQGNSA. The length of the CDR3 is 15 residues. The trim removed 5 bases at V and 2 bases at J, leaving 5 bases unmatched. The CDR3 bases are TGTGCCAGCAGCCAGGACAGGGAGGGCAATCAGCCCCAGCATTTT. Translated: CASSQDREGNQPQHF.

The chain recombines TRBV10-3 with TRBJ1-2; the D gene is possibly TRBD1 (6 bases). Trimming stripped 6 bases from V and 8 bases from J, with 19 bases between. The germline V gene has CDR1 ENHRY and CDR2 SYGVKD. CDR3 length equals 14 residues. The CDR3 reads CAIREEQGRKGYTF. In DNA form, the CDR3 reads TGTGCCATCAGAGAGGAACAGGGCCGAAAAGGCTACACCTTC.

The CDR3: CASSLSGSTYGYTF. CDR3 nucleotides: TGTGCCAGCAGCTTAAGCGGTAGTACCTATGGCTACACCTTC. The chain has TRBV7-9 and TRBJ1-2; D gene ambiguous. The ends were cut back, 2 bases at V and 4 bases at J, with 11 bases in the middle. Germline values: CDR1 SEHNR, CDR2 FQNEAQ (reference sequence). This CDR3 contains 14 residues.

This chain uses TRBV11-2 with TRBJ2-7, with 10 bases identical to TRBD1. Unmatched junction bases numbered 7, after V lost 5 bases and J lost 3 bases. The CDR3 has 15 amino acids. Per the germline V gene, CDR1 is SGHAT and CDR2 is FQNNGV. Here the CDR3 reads CASSQDRGYVYEQYF. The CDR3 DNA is TGTGCCAGCAGCCAGGACAGGGGGTATGTCTACGAGCAGTACTTC.

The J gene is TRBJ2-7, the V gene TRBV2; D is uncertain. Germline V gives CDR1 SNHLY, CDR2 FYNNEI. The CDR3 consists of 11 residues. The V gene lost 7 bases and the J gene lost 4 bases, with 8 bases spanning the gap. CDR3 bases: TGTGCCAGCACCGCCGGGTACGAGCAGTACTTC. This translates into CASTAGYEQYF.

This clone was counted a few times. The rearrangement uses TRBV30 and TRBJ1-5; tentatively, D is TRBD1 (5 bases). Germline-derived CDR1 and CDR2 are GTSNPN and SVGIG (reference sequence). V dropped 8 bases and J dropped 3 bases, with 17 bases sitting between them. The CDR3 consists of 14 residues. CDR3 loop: CALGIGGDNQPQHF. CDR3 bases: TGTGCCCTGGGTATCGGAGGGGACAATCAGCCCCAGCATTTT.

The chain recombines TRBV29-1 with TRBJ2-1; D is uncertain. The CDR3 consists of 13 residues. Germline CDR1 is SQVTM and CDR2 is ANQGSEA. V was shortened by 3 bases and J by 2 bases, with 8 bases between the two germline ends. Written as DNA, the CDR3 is TGCAGCGTTGACGGGTGGCCCTACAATGAGCAGTTCTTC. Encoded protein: CSVDGWPYNEQFF.

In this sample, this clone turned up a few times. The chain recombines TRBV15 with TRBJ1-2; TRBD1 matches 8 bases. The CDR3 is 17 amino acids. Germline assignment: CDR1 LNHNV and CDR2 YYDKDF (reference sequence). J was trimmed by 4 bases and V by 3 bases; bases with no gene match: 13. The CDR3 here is CATSRSIENTGGYGYTF. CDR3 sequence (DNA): TGTGCCACCAGCAGGTCAATAGAGAATACAGGGGGCTATGGCTACACCTTC.